A selection of T cell receptor beta chains follows, all from one sample in a study of blood T cell repertoires in COVID-19. Here immunoSEQ multiplex PCR was the method, and the copy in TCRdb shows in-frame clones only, minus some. Of more than 200,000 clones listed, around four fifths are singletons. The sample taken for sequencing was peripheral blood. The source is a woman aged 45-60 years with acute or convalescent COVID-19. Both conserved end residues are part of each CDR3. A D gene is named only where the DNA matches it firmly. Expanded clones get a size class; other rows say once, few or many, or leave the size out.

TRBV3-1/TRBV3-2,TRBJ2-7,-,-,CASSQISTGDDYEQYF,TGTGCCAGCAGCCAAATATCAACGGGGGATGACTACGAGCAGTACTTC
TRBV11-3,TRBJ2-3,-,-,CASSPEGFTDTQYF,TGTGCCAGCAGCCCCGAGGGCTTCACAGATACGCAGTATTTT
TRBV10-3,TRBJ2-3,-,TRBD2,CAYGTSGSTDTQYF,TGTGCCTATGGGACTAGCGGAAGCACAGATACGCAGTATTTT
TRBV27,TRBJ2-7,-,-,CASSLWVGRGSEQYF,TGTGCCAGCAGTTTATGGGTAGGCAGGGGCTCCGAGCAGTACTTC
TRBV7-8,TRBJ1-6,few,TRBD1,CASSSRQGLGTPPLHF,TGTGCCAGCAGCTCGAGACAGGGCCTCGGCACTCCACCCCTCCACTTT
TRBV5-4,TRBJ1-1,-,-,CASSLQGSEAFF,TGTGCCAGCAGCCTCCAGGGAAGTGAAGCTTTCTTT
TRBV7-2,TRBJ1-1,-,TRBD1,CASSIRQGRAFF,TGTGCCAGCAGCATCAGACAGGGCCGGGCTTTCTTT
TRBV2,TRBJ1-2,-,TRBD1,CASRGDSTNYGYTF,TGTGCCAGCAGGGGGGACAGTACTAACTATGGCTACACCTTC
TRBV5-6,TRBJ2-3,-,TRBD1,CASRSDRDREPDTQYF,TGTGCCAGCAGATCAGACCGGGACAGGGAACCAGATACGCAGTATTTT
TRBV29-1,TRBJ1-4,-,-,CSASPGTRVEKLFF,TGCAGCGCCTCCCCCGGGACAAGAGTTGAAAAACTGTTTTTT
TRBV28,TRBJ2-7,-,TRBD2,CASSLGLAGGGSYEQYF,TGTGCCAGCAGTTTAGGACTAGCGGGAGGTGGGTCTTACGAGCAGTACTTC
TRBV28,TRBJ1-2,-,-,CAITPTARAYYGYTF,TGTGCCATAACCCCCACGGCCAGGGCCTACTATGGCTACACCTTC
TRBV27,TRBJ2-7,-,-,CASKWGGGYSYEQYF,TGTGCCAGCAAATGGGGAGGTGGGTACTCCTACGAGCAGTACTTC
TRBV4-1,TRBJ2-7,-,TRBD1,CASSQGDRPYEQYF,TGCGCCAGCAGCCAAGGGGACAGACCCTACGAGCAGTACTTC
TRBV19,TRBJ1-1,-,-,CASSAASSFMNTEAFF,TGTGCCAGTAGTGCGGCGTCCTCCTTTATGAACACTGAAGCTTTCTTT
TRBV7-8,TRBJ2-7,-,-,CASSLLYEQYF,TGTGCCAGCAGCCTTCTTTACGAGCAGTACTTC
TRBV10-2,TRBJ2-7,-,TRBD2,CASTLAGGPSEQYF,TGCGCCAGCACACTAGCGGGAGGGCCAAGCGAGCAGTACTTC